Listed below are T cell receptor beta chains from one sample, sequenced in a study of T cell responses to AZD1222 COVID-19 vaccine. Data came from immunoSEQ multiplex PCR; TCRdb stores just in-frame clones and leaves some out. The sample records some 80,000 clones, about nine tenths being singletons. Here the sequenced sample was peripheral blood, taken on day 0 of AZD1222 vaccination. The receptors come from an adult in good health. The CDR3 runs from the conserved cysteine through the conserved F or W. Clone size is stated in some rows and not others, as once, few, many or a class when expanded.

clone_size,v_call,cdr3_aa
-,TRBV6-6,CASSYRTEMNTEAFF
-,TRBV5-1,CASSFGLPGEQFF
-,TRBV29-1,CSALARNTGELFF
-,TRBV3-1/TRBV3-2,CASSQERTSGGPGELFF
-,TRBV7-9,CASSLGETYNSPLHF
-,TRBV9,CASSVGIDPGRETQYF
-,TRBV6-1,CASSETGEDTIYF
-,TRBV7-2,CASSPTGWGEQYF
once,TRBV18,CATTQGVSNEQFF
-,TRBV6-6,CASSYSNQGLYEQYF
-,TRBV18,CASSQSSTNEKLFF
once,TRBV28,CASSWGGGKVQPQHF
once,TRBV5-6,CASSLGFGGELFF
-,TRBV7-9,CASSPWDRGEAFF
-,TRBV5-1,CASSGTGTFTDTQYF
-,TRBV28,CASQTGRYEQYF
-,TRBV19,CASSPEQAYSNQPQHF
-,TRBV3-1/TRBV3-2,CASSQGDYGYTF
-,TRBV18,CASSPPGFGQPQHF
-,TRBV11-2,CASARWGGTNEKLFF
-,TRBV28,CAATGEGDTGELFF
-,TRBV5-8,CASSFGGMKRGYTF
few,TRBV6-5,CAAGGGVSLNYGYTF
-,TRBV6-5,CASSSSGTVGNIQYF
once,TRBV18,CASSPPGQGGDQPQHF
-,TRBV29-1,CSVLTGTDQPQHF
-,TRBV7-3,CASSVSGGSYNEQFF
-,TRBV6-1,CASSESVGTEAFF
-,TRBV7-8,CASRVDRGHEQYF
-,TRBV5-4,CASRGGRGSTYEQYF
-,TRBV19,CASSIGTGVISNQPQHF
-,TRBV27,CASSLARAYNSPLHF
once,TRBV2,CASSGLAGRQETQYF
-,TRBV7-9,CASSDGQLSNYGYTF
-,TRBV2,CASSCPRTGSTDTQYF
-,TRBV2,CASSGDSGESHEQYF
-,TRBV5-1,CASSFAFNGNTIYF
-,TRBV6-5,CASIRTSGSSEQYF
-,TRBV18,CASSPSVGQGGNQPQHF
-,TRBV30,CAWSVRTGGTNEKLFF
-,TRBV28,CASRTVKYATNEKLFF
-,TRBV28,CASRRGAGGGEKLFF
-,TRBV20-1,CSASEPGQGGYEQYF
-,TRBV21-1,CASSTRQGPWTEAFF
-,TRBV6-5,CASNVAGGDNEQFF
-,TRBV7-8,CASSDRGRGNQPQHF
-,TRBV7-3,CASSLGTGNTEAFF
-,TRBV5-4,CASRPITGTGAYEQYF
-,TRBV7-2,CASSPTQPGANVLTF
-,TRBV29-1,CSAGQGGNTIYF
-,TRBV18,CASSPLQDNSGNTIYF
once,TRBV25-1,CASTPARATEAFF
-,TRBV9,CASSEGTTLNTQYF
-,TRBV3-1/TRBV3-2,CASSQTSGTNYGYTF
once,TRBV2,CASSRTGRYTEAFF
few,TRBV5-4,CASSLGGEGSNQPQHF
-,TRBV6-2/TRBV6-3,CASSTREGYEQYF
-,TRBV4-1,CASSQSGTVASTDTQYF
-,TRBV5-6,CASSLTGFSTGELFF
few,TRBV10-3,CAISESQGSGNTIYF